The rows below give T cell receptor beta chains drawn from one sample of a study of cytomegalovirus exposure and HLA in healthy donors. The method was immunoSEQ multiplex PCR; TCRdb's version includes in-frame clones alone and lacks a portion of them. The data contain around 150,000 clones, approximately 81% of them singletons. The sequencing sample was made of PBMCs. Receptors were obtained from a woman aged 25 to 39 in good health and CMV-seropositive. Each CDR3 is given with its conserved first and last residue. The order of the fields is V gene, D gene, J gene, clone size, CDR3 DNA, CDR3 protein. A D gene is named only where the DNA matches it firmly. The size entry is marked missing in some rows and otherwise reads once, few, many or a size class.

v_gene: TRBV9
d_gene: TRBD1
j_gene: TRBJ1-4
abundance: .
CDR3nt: TGTGCCAGCAGCCTCAACAGGGACAGGGGTAGATTGACTAATGAAAAACTGTTTTTT
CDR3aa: CASSLNRDRGRLTNEKLFF

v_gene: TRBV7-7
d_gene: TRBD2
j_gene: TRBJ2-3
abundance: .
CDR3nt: TGTGCCAGCAGCCGGGGGGGCCCCACAGATACGCAGTATTTT
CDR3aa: CASSRGGPTDTQYF

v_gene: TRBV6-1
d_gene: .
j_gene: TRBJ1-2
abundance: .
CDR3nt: TGTGCCAGCAGTGAAAGGGGCAGTTGGGGCTACACCTTC
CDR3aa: CASSERGSWGYTF

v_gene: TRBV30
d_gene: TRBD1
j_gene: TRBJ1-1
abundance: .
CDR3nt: TGTGCCTGGAGTGTACCAGACAGGGTGAACACTGAAGCTTTCTTT
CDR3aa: CAWSVPDRVNTEAFF

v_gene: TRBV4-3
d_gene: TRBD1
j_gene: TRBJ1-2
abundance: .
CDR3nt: TGCGCCAGCAGCCATTACTACAGACAGGGGGATAACTATGGCTACACCTTC
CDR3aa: CASSHYYRQGDNYGYTF

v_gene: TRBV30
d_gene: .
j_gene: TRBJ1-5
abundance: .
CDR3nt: TGTGCCTGGGAGCTCGGGACCCAGCATTTT
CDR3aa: CAWELGTQHF

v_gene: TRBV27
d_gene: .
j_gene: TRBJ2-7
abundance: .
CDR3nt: TGTGCCAGCAGTTTATTCTTCACGAGGGCGTCCTACGAGCAGTACTTC
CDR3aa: CASSLFFTRASYEQYF

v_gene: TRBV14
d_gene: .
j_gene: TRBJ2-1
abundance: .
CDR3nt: TGTGCCAGCAGCCAGCAACTCTTTTTCGGGGTCCCCAATGAGCAGTTCTTC
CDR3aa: CASSQQLFFGVPNEQFF

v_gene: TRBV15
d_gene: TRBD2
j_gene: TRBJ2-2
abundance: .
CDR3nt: TGTGCCACCAGCGGTAGACTAGCCTCCATGAACACCGGGGAGCTGTTTTTT
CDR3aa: CATSGRLASMNTGELFF

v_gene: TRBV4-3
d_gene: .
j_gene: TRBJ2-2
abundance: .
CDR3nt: TGCGCCAGCAGCCAAGGGCAGGGATTTACCGGGGAGCTGTTTTTT
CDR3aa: CASSQGQGFTGELFF

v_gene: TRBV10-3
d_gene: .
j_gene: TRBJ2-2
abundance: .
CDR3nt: TGTGCCATCAGAACAGGTCTTAACACCGGGGAGCTGTTTTTT
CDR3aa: CAIRTGLNTGELFF

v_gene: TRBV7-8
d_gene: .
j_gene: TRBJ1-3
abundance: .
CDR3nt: TGTGCCAGCAGCGTCCTCCTCTCTGGAAACACCATATATTTT
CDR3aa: CASSVLLSGNTIYF

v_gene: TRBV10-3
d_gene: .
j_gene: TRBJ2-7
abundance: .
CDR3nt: TGTGCCATCAGCAACGGACAGTCCTACGAGCAGTACTTC
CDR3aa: CAISNGQSYEQYF

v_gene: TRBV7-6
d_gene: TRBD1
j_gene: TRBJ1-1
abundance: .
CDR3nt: TGTGCTAGCAGCTCCCCAGGGGGCGCTTACACTGAAGCTTTCTTT
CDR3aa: CASSSPGGAYTEAFF

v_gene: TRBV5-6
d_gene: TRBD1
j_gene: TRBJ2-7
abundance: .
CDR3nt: TGTGCCAGCAGCTCCGGGACAGGCTACGAGCAGTACTTC
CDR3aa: CASSSGTGYEQYF

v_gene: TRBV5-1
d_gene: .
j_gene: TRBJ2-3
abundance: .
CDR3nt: TGCGCCAGCAGCTTGGACAAACAGACCTCAGATACGCAGTATTTT
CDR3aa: CASSLDKQTSDTQYF

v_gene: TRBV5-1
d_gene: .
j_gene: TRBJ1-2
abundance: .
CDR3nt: TGCGCCAGCAGCAGCACAGGAGCTCTCTATGGCTACACCTTC
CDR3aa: CASSSTGALYGYTF

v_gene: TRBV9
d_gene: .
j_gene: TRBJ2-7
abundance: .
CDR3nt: TGTGCCAGCAGCGTAACAGGCTACGGCGAGCAGTACTTC
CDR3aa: CASSVTGYGEQYF

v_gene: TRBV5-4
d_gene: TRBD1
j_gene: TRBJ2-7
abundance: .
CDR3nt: TGTGCCAGCAGCTTGGGGACAGGGGCTAGCTACGAGCAGTACTTC
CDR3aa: CASSLGTGASYEQYF

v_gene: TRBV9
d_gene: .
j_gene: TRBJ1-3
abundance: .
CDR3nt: TGTGCCAGCAGCGTAGGACAGTATGGAGCTGGAAATACCATATATTTT
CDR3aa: CASSVGQYGAGNTIYF

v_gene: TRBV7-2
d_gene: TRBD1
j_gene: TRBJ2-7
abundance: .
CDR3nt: TGTGCCAGCAGCTCTCATACAGGGGTCAATCCCTACGAGCAGTACTTC
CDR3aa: CASSSHTGVNPYEQYF

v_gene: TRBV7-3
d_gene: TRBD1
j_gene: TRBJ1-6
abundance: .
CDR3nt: TGTGCCAGCAGCGAAGGGGGCGCAGGAAATTCACCCCTCCACTTT
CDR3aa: CASSEGGAGNSPLHF

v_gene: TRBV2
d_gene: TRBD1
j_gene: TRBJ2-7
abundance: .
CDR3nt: TGTGCCAGCAGCTCCGGGACAGGGGCCTACGAGCAGTACTTC
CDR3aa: CASSSGTGAYEQYF

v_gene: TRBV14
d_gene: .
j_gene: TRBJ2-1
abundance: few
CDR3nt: TGTGCCAGCAGCCAAGATCTGGGAGCGATCTCCTACAATGAGCAGTTCTTC
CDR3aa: CASSQDLGAISYNEQFF

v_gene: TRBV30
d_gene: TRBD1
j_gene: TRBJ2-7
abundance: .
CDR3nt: TGTGCCTGGCTAACGGACAGGGGACACGAGCAGTACTTC
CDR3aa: CAWLTDRGHEQYF

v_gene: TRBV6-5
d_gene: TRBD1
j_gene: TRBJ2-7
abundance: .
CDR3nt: TGTGCCAGCAGTTACTTTTCCTTTAGGACAGGGTGGGAGCAGTACTTC
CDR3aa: CASSYFSFRTGWEQYF

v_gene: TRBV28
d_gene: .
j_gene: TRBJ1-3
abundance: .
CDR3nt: TGTGCCAGCAGCCGGGCTACTGTGAGGACAACTCTCCCTGGAAACACCATATATTTT
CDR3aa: CASSRATVRTTLPGNTIYF

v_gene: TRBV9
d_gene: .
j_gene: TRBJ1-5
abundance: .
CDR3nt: TGTGCCAGCAGCGTAGGCGCCGATGCACCCCAGCATTTT
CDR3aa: CASSVGADAPQHF

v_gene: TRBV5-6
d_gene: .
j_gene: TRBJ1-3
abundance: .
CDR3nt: TGTGCCAGCAGCTTGGGGAGGTTCTCTGGAAACACCATATATTTT
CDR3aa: CASSLGRFSGNTIYF

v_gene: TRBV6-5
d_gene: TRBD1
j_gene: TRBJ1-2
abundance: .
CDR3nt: TGTGCCAGCAGTCCGACAGGGTTTAGAGGCTACACCTTC
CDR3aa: CASSPTGFRGYTF

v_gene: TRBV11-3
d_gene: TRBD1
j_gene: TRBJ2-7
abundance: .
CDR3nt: TGTGCCAGCAGCTTAGACTGGGGACAGCTACCCTACGAGCAGTACTTC
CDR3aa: CASSLDWGQLPYEQYF

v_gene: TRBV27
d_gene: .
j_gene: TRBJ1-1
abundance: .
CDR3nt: TGTGCCAGCAGTTTATATCCGGGCACTGAAGCTTTCTTT
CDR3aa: CASSLYPGTEAFF

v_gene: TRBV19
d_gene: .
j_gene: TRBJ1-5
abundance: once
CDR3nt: TGTGCCAGTAGTATAAAAAGTTCGGTTCAGCCCCAGCATTTT
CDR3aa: CASSIKSSVQPQHF

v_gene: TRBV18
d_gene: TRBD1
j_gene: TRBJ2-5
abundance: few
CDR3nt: TGTGCCAGCTCACACGGACAGGGGAGCCGGGAGACCCAGTACTTC
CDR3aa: CASSHGQGSRETQYF

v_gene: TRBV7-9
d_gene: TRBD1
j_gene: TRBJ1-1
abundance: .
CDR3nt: TGTGCCAGCAGCTCCCGGACAGGGGAAGTATCTGAAGCTTTCTTT
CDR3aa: CASSSRTGEVSEAFF

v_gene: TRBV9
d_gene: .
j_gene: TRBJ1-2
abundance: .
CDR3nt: TGTGCCAGCAGCGTAGCTCAGGAGGGCCATGGCTACACCTTC
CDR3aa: CASSVAQEGHGYTF

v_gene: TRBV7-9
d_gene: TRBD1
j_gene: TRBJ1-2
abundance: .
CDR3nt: TGTGCCAGCAGCGTACGACAGGGTGGCTATGGCTACACCTTC
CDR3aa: CASSVRQGGYGYTF

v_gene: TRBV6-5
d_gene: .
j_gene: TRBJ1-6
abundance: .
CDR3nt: TGTGCCAGCACCACAGAGAACCCAGTCGATTCACCCCTCCACTTT
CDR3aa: CASTTENPVDSPLHF

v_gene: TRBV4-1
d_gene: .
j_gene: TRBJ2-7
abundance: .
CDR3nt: TGCGCCAGCAGCCAAGCGTCGGGGGCCTACGAGCAGTACTTC
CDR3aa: CASSQASGAYEQYF

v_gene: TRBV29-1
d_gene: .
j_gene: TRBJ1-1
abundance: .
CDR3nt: TGCAGCGTGCCGACAGTAGGGTGGACTGAAGCTTTCTTT
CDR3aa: CSVPTVGWTEAFF

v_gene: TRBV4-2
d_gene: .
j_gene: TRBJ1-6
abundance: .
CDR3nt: TGTGCCAGCAGCCTCGAGACAGCAACTATTCGCCCCCTCCACTTT
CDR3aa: CASSLETATIRPLHF

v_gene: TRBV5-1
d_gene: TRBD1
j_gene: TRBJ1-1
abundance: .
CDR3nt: TGCGCCAGCAGCAAGGACAGGCTAAACACTGAAGCTTTCTTT
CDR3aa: CASSKDRLNTEAFF

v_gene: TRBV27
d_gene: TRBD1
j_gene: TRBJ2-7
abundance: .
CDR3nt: TGTGCCAGCAGTTTCTTGACAGGGGTAAACGAGCAGTACTTC
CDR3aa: CASSFLTGVNEQYF

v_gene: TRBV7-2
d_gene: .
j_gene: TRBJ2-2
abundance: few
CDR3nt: TGTGCCAGCAGCGTCCACGGGGGATCGAACACCGGGGAGCTGTTTTTT
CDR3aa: CASSVHGGSNTGELFF

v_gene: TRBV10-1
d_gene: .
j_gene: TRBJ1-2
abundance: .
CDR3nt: TGCGCCAGCACAGATAACCCGTGGGGCTACACCTTC
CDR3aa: CASTDNPWGYTF